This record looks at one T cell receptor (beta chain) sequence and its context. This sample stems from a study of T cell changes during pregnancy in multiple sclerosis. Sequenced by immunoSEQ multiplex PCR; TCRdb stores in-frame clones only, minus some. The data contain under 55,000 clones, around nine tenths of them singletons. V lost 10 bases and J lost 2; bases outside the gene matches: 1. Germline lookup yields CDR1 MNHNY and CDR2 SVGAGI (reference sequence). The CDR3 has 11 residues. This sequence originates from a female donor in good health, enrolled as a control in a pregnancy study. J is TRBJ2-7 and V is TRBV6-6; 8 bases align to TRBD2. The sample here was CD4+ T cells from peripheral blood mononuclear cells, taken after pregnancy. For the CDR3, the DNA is TGTGCCACGCGGGGGGCCTACGAGCAGTACTTC. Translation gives CATRGAYEQYF.